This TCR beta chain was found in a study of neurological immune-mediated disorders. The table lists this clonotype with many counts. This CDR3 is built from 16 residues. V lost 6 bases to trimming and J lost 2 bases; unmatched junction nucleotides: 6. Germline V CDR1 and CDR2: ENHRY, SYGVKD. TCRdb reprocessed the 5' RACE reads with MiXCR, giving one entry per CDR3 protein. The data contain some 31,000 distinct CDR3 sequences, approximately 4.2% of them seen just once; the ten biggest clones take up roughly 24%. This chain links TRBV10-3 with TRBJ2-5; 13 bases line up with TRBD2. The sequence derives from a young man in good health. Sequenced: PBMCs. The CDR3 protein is CAISATSGGNQETQYF. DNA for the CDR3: TGTGCCATCAGCGCGACTAGCGGGGGGAATCAAGAGACCCAGTACTTC.